The 25 T cell receptor beta chains below were found in one sample sequenced in a study of cytomegalovirus exposure and HLA in healthy donors. The PCR ran on 60 Vbeta and 13 Jbeta primers. TCRdb's copy holds only in-frame clones and misses some; the assay was immunoSEQ multiplex PCR. The sample includes 80,000 or so clones. Sequencing input: PBMCs. The receptors shown here come from a man in his forties or fifties in good health and CMV-seropositive.

V usage is TRBV11-3 and J usage is TRBJ2-5; TRBD2 aligns across 7 bases. The CDR3 length is 13 residues. Germline V CDR1 and CDR2: SGHNT, YENEEA. The J segment lost 3 bases and the V segment lost 3 bases, leaving 1 base of the junction unmatched. The CDR3 here is CASSFGGEETQYF. As DNA, the CDR3 is TGTGCCAGCAGCTTTGGGGGGGAAGAGACCCAGTACTTC.

V usage is TRBV11-2 and J usage is TRBJ2-1; 12 bases agree with TRBD2. J was trimmed by 5 bases and V by 3 bases; bases with no gene match: 2. CDR3 length equals 15 residues. The germline V gene encodes CDR1 SGHAT and CDR2 FQNNGV. CDR3 loop: CASSFGLAGNNEQFF. The CDR3 DNA sequence: TGTGCCAGCAGCTTTGGACTAGCGGGGAACAATGAGCAGTTCTTC.

The chain employs TRBV4-1 and TRBJ2-7; D gene uncertain. CDR1 and CDR2 (germline): MGHRA, YSYEKL. This CDR3 has 16 residues. Trimming pared 0 bases from V and 0 bases from J, leaving 12 bases between. The chain's CDR3 is CASSQDAAGFSYEQYF. The CDR3 DNA reads TGCGCCAGCAGCCAAGATGCGGCCGGTTTCTCCTACGAGCAGTACTTC.

The gene calls are TRBV6-6 and TRBJ1-2, with a tentative D call TRBD1 (5 bases). This CDR3 has 14 amino acids. Trimming stripped 6 bases from V and 0 bases from J, with 11 bases between. In germline, CDR1 is MNHNY, CDR2 SVGAGI (reference sequence). The CDR3 bases are TGTGCCAGCAGCGGGGGGAGGGCTAACTATGGCTACACCTTC. It yields the protein CASSGGRANYGYTF.

V is TRBV11-2 and J is TRBJ2-7; 7 bases are shared with TRBD2. The CDR3 has 12 residues. Germline V gene data show CDR1 as SGHAT and CDR2 as FQNNGV. Losses at the gene ends were 3 bases for V and 5 bases for J; bases not matched to a gene: 1. CDR3 amino acids: CASSFAGDEQYV. CDR3 bases: TGTGCCAGCAGCTTCGCGGGGGACGAGCAGTACGTC.

This chain connects TRBV5-6 to TRBJ2-1; D call uncertain. This CDR3 is 13 amino acids long. Looked up from germline, CDR1 is SGHDT and CDR2 is YYEEEE. Trimming took 3 bases from V and 8 from J, leaving 12 bases between them. As DNA, the CDR3 is TGTGCCAGCAGCTGGCAGGCTCCCGATGAGCAGTTCTTC. Translating it yields CASSWQAPDEQFF.

V and J are TRBV11-2 and TRBJ1-1; D call uncertain. The CDR3 totals 15 residues. The germline CDR1 and CDR2 sequences are SGHAT and FQNNGV. Trimming shortened V by 5 bases and J by 3 bases, and 16 bases separated the two germline ends. CDR3 in amino acids: CASSPSLREDTEAFF. In DNA, the CDR3 is TGTGCCAGCAGCCCGAGTCTCCGGGAGGACACTGAAGCTTTCTTT.

V usage is TRBV6-5 and J usage is TRBJ2-7; possibly TRBD2 for D (7 bases). There are 14 residues in the CDR3. Germline V gives CDR1 MNHEY, CDR2 SVGAGI. V lost 6 bases, J lost 5 bases, and 17 bases lay in between. The CDR3: CASSQLGRDNEQYF. CDR3 coding DNA: TGTGCCAGCAGCCAATTGGGGAGGGACAACGAGCAGTACTTC.

This chain uses TRBV6-1 with TRBJ1-1; TRBD1 aligns across 8 bases. Trimming removed 10 bases from V and 1 base from J; junction bases left unmatched: 5. CDR1 is MNHNS, CDR2 SASEGT, per germline. The CDR3 is 13 residues long. CDR3 DNA sequence: TGTGCCACCCCCAGGGGGCGGAACACTGAAGCTTTCTTT. This gives the protein CATPRGRNTEAFF.

The V call is TRBV7-9, the J call TRBJ2-5; 10 bases are shared with TRBD2. This CDR3 comprises 15 residues. Looked up from germline, CDR1 is SEHNR and CDR2 is FQNEAQ (reference sequence). Germline trimming cut 2 bases from V and 8 bases from J; bases unmatched to any gene: 8. DNA of the CDR3: TGTGCCAGCAGCTTAATAAGCGGGGGGGCGAAAACCCAGTACTTC. Encoded protein: CASSLISGGAKTQYF.

V gene TRBV27 combines with J gene TRBJ1-4; 9 bases are a match to TRBD1. The CDR3 has 14 amino acids. The ends lost 6 bases at V and 9 bases at J; junction bases unmatched: 8. Germline V gene data show CDR1 as MNHEY and CDR2 as SMNVEV (reference sequence). CDR3 coding DNA: TGTGCCAGCAGCCCTGGGACAGGGAGGAAAAAACTGTTTTTT. Residues: CASSPGTGRKKLFF.

This chain joins TRBV6-6 and TRBJ1-1, with D unclear. Trimming removed 2 bases from V and 4 bases from J, with 11 bases in between. CDR3 size: 14 residues. Germline values: CDR1 MNHNY, CDR2 SVGAGI (reference sequence). The CDR3, as DNA: TGTGCCAGCAGTTACGGCCGGGGAGGCACTGAAGCTTTCTTT. Residues: CASSYGRGGTEAFF.

This rearrangement joins TRBV29-1 to TRBJ1-1, with D unresolved. The CDR3 sequence is 10 residues long. V was clipped by 4 bases and J by 10 bases, with 10 bases between them. Germline V lookup: CDR1 SQVTM, CDR2 ANQGSEA. The CDR3 loop reads CSVGLEGAFF. CDR3 sequence (DNA): TGCAGCGTTGGCCTTGAGGGAGCTTTCTTT. The full variable domain, in which reference TRBV29-1 and TRBJ1-1 provide the parts outside the CDR3, is SAVISQKPSRDICQRGTSLTIQCQVDSQVTMMFWYRQQPGQSLTLIATANQGSEATYESGFVIDKFPISRPNLTFSTLTVSNMSPEDSSIYLCSVGLEGAFFGQGTRLTVV.

This chain links TRBV29-1 with TRBJ1-2; a weak D match, TRBD1 (5 bases). Germline lookup yields CDR1 SQVTM and CDR2 ANQGSEA. V dropped 1 base and J dropped 1 base, with 10 bases sitting between them. The CDR3 loop spans 14 amino acids. The CDR3 loop reads CSVEGGRDNYGYTF. The CDR3 DNA is TGCAGCGTTGAAGGGGGGAGGGATAACTATGGCTACACCTTC. Full variable domain (outside the CDR3, taken from reference TRBV29-1 and TRBJ1-2): SAVISQKPSRDICQRGTSLTIQCQVDSQVTMMFWYRQQPGQSLTLIATANQGSEATYESGFVIDKFPISRPNLTFSTLTVSNMSPEDSSIYLCSVEGGRDNYGYTFGSGTRLTVV.

The chain recombines TRBV27 with TRBJ1-1, with D perhaps TRBD1 (6 bases). The CDR3 is 13 residues long. Trimming left V 3 bases short and J 5 bases short, with 10 bases between. CDR1 is MNHEY, CDR2 SMNVEV, per germline (reference sequence). The CDR3 DNA is TGTGCCAGCAGTTTCAGGGGTGGGACTGAAGCTTTCTTT. Amino acid sequence: CASSFRGGTEAFF.

The chain combines TRBV5-1 with TRBJ2-5; 8 bases are a match to TRBD2. V dropped 7 bases and J dropped 9; count of bases not matched to a gene: 17. The germline CDR1 and CDR2 sequences are SGHRS and YFSETQ. The CDR3 has 15 residues. The CDR3 bases are TGCGCCAGCGGGAAATATCGGGCCGGGAGGGAGGCCCAGTACTTC. This encodes CASGKYRAGREAQYF. Looking up the rest from reference TRBV5-1 and TRBJ2-5 gives the full variable domain: KAGVTQTPRYLIKTRGQQVTLSCSPISGHRSVSWYQQTPGQGLQFLFEYFSETQRNKGNFPGRFSGRQFSNSRSEMNVSTLELGDSALYLCASGKYRAGREAQYFGPGTRLLVL.

V and J are TRBV19 and TRBJ2-1; 8 positions match TRBD1. CDR3 length: 13 amino acids. The J segment lost 5 bases and the V segment lost 7 bases, leaving 4 bases of the junction unmatched. Germline CDR1 and CDR2: LNHDA and SQIVND (reference sequence). The CDR3 nucleotides read TGTGCCAGTACCTTGGACAGGGACAATGAGCAGTTCTTC. Amino acid sequence: CASTLDRDNEQFF.

The V and J genes are TRBV5-1 and TRBJ2-2, with D possibly matching TRBD2 (5 bases). In germline, CDR1 is SGHRS, CDR2 YFSETQ. The CDR3 spans 14 residues. V shed 2 bases and J shed 2 bases, with 7 bases lying between them. The CDR3 protein is CASSFRGNTGELFF. The CDR3 bases are TGCGCCAGCAGCTTTCGGGGAAACACCGGGGAGCTGTTTTTT.

V gene TRBV2 combines with J gene TRBJ1-6, with TRBD1 identical over 10 bases. The CDR3 covers 15 residues. With V trimmed by 1 base and J by 10 bases, 4 bases remained unmatched. From germline, CDR1 is SNHLY and CDR2 FYNNEI. The CDR3: CASSEVGTGVSPLHF. The CDR3 DNA reads as TGTGCCAGCAGTGAAGTGGGGACAGGGGTATCACCCCTCCACTTT.

The chain recombines TRBV11-2 with TRBJ2-3, with 7 bases that match TRBD2. The ends lost 0 bases at V and 7 bases at J; junction bases unmatched: 4. The CDR3 length is 14 residues. The germline CDR1 and CDR2 sequences are SGHAT and FQNNGV. The CDR3 region is CASSLDPGLHTQYF. The CDR3 nucleotides are TGTGCCAGCAGCTTAGATCCGGGACTACATACGCAGTATTTT.

The V call is TRBV6-1, the J call TRBJ2-2; 7 nucleotides align to TRBD1. Per the germline V gene, CDR1 is MNHNS and CDR2 is SASEGT. The V segment lost 6 bases and the J segment 5 bases; nucleotides outside the gene matches: 6. The CDR3 has 14 residues. CDR3 amino acids: CASRTGYDTGELFF. For the CDR3, the DNA is TGTGCCAGCAGGACAGGGTATGATACCGGGGAGCTGTTTTTT.

The chain couples TRBV6-5 to TRBJ1-6; 7 nucleotides line up with TRBD1. Germline V gene sequence: CDR1 MNHEY, CDR2 SVGAGI. The CDR3 has 16 residues. V was pared by 4 bases and J by 8 bases, with 11 bases of the junction left unmatched. The CDR3 here is CASSSPTGTAYSPLHF. The CDR3 nucleotides are TGTGCCAGCAGTTCCCCGACAGGGACCGCGTATTCACCCCTCCACTTT.

The CDR3 sequence: CASGLGVGLAGGSYNEQFF. CDR3 nucleotides: TGTGCTAGTGGTTTGGGGGTAGGACTAGCGGGCGGCTCCTACAATGAGCAGTTCTTC. The chain is built from TRBV12-5 and TRBJ2-1, with 11 bases identical to TRBD2. The CDR3 contains 19 residues. V was pared by 1 base and J by 0 bases, with 8 bases of the junction left unmatched. Germline V gives CDR1 LGHNT, CDR2 FRNRAP. The entire variable domain, with the rest obtained from reference TRBV12-5 and TRBJ2-1, is as follows: DARVTQTPRHKVTEMGQEVTMRCQPILGHNTVFWYRQTMMQGLELLAYFRNRAPLDDSGMPKDRFSAEMPDATLATLKIQPSEPRDSAVYFCASGLGVGLAGGSYNEQFFGPGTRLTVL.

The CDR3 DNA follows: TGTGCCAGCAGTTCCGGGGGGGCCAAAAACATTCAGTACTTC. It is translated as CASSSGGAKNIQYF. The chain employs TRBV6-5 and TRBJ2-4; 7 bases align to TRBD2. Trimming removed 4 bases from V and 1 base from J; junction bases left unmatched: 1. There are 14 residues in the CDR3. CDR1 MNHEY and CDR2 SVGAGI come from the germline V gene.

The V gene is TRBV6-1, the J gene TRBJ2-2, with a weak D call TRBD1 (7 bases). V was pared by 6 bases and J by 5 bases, with 13 bases between. The CDR3 consists of 14 residues. Germline V gene sequence: CDR1 MNHNS, CDR2 SASEGT. The CDR3 nucleotides are TGTGCCAGCAGGGAGGGGGCTGAAACCGGGGAGCTGTTTTTT. This gives the protein CASREGAETGELFF.